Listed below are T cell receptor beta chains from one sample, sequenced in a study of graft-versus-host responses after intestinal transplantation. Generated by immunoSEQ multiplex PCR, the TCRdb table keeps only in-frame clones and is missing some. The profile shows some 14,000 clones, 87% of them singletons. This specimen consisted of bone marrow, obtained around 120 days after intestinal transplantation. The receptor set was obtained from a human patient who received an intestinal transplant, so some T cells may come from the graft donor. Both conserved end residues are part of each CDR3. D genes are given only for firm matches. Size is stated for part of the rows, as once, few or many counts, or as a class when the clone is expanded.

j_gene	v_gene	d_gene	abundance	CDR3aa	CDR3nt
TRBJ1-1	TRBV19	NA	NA	CASSPTLSWVEAFF	TGTGCCAGTAGCCCAACTCTCTCCTGGGTTGAAGCTTTCTTT
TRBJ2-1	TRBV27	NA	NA	CASSLEGPPNEQFF	TGTGCCAGCAGTTTAGAAGGGCCCCCGAATGAGCAGTTCTTC
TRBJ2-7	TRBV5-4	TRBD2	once	CASSTGLAALYEQYF	TGTGCCAGCAGCACGGGACTAGCGGCCCTTTACGAGCAGTACTTC
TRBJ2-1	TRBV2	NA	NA	CASLALGDEQFF	TGTGCCAGCCTGGCGCTTGGCGATGAGCAGTTCTTC
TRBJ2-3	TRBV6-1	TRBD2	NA	CASSDQGLATDTQYF	TGTGCCAGCAGTGATCAGGGACTAGCCACAGATACGCAGTATTTT
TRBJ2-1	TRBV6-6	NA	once	CASSYVTSGPNEQFF	TGTGCCAGCAGTTACGTTACTAGTGGTCCCAATGAGCAGTTCTTC
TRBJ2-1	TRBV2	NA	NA	CASSEGWYNEQFF	TGTGCCAGCAGTGAAGGGTGGTACAATGAGCAGTTCTTC
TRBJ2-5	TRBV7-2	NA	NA	CASSLKDKETQYF	TGTGCCAGCAGCTTAAAGGACAAAGAGACCCAGTACTTC
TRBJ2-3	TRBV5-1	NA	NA	CASSLEAAKGTDTQYF	TGCGCCAGCAGCTTGGAAGCTGCCAAGGGCACAGATACGCAGTATTTT
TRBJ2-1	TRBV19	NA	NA	CASSIWRHRDEQFF	TGTGCCAGTAGTATTTGGCGACATCGGGATGAGCAGTTCTTC
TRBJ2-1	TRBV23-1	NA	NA	CASSQGYLEAYNEQFF	TGCGCCAGCAGTCAAGGGTATCTAGAGGCCTACAATGAGCAGTTCTTC
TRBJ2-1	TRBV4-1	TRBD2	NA	CASSQSSGMAPYNEQFF	TGCGCCAGCAGCCAATCTAGCGGGATGGCCCCCTACAATGAGCAGTTCTTC
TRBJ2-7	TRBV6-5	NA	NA	CASSEYFDEQYF	TGTGCCAGCAGTGAATATTTCGACGAGCAGTACTTC
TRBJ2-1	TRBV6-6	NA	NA	CASSHGGYEQFF	TGTGCCAGCAGTCACGGCGGGTATGAGCAGTTCTTC
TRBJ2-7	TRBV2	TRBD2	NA	CASSEAPGGGWEQYF	TGTGCCAGCAGTGAAGCGCCGGGCGGGGGTTGGGAGCAGTACTTC
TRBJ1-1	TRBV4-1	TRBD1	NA	CASSQNAYRGTEAFF	TGCGCCAGCAGCCAGAATGCCTACAGGGGAACTGAAGCTTTCTTT
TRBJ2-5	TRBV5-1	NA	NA	CASSLEETQYF	TGCGCCAGCAGCTTGGAAGAGACCCAGTACTTC
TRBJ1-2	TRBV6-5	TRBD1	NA	CASSSPRDSNYGYTF	TGTGCCAGCAGTTCTCCAAGGGACAGTAACTATGGCTACACCTTC
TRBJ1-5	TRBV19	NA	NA	CASNREPFQHF	TGTGCCAGTAACAGAGAGCCCTTCCAGCATTTT
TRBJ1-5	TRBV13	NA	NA	CASSRSDSNQPQHF	TGTGCCAGCAGCCGCTCGGACAGTAATCAGCCCCAGCATTTT
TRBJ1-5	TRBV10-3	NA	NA	CAISESILRVDQPQHF	TGTGCCATCAGTGAGTCGATATTACGGGTGGATCAGCCCCAGCATTTT